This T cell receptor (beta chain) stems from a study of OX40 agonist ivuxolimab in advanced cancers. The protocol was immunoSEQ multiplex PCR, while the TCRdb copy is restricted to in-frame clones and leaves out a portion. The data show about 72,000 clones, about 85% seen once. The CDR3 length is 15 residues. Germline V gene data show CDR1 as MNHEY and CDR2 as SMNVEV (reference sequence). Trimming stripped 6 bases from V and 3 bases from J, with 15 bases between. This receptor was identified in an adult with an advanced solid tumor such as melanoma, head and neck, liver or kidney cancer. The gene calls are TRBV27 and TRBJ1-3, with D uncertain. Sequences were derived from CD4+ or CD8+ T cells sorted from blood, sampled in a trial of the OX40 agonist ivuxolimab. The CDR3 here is CASSPGQLLGNTIYF. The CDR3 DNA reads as TGTGCCAGCAGCCCGGGTCAGCTCCTTGGAAACACCATATATTTT.